This TCR beta chain was sequenced during a study of shared clonotypes between healthy human individuals (dated by TCRdb to the early 2020s). Regarding the complete study: The cohort included three men and two women between 18 and 49 years of age. For each donor, CD4 naive and CD4 memory were each given three plates, CD8 naive was given two plates, and CD8 memory was given one plate. To increase sequencing depth and limit assay-specific biases, different laboratories used diverse techniques to prepare libraries and sequence TCR repertoires. Between about 0.9 and 8.9 billion PBMCs per donor were obtained by leukapheresis. The study deeply sequenced blood TCR repertoires of about 5 healthy adults to estimate repertoire size and the extent of clonotype sharing between individuals. The paper as a whole reports these results and caveats: The genetic and exposure-history diversity represented was limited by the small number of donors. Sampling was restricted to blood, and TCR repertoires in tissue are likely to differ from TCR repertoires in blood. Pairwise subsampling led to the expectation that sequencing depth would affect the degree of clonotype sharing among donors. Even with the large sequencing depth, rarefaction of the sorted-subset datasets indicated that sequencing was incomplete. Compared with non-shared clonotypes, clonotypes shared by all four sorted-subset donors had higher generation probabilities. Naive subsets generally had larger estimated clonotype richness than memory subsets did. Sharing across a handful of donors was observed for approximately 4.6% of naive CD4, over 3% of naive CD8, over 2% of memory CD4, and roughly 0.4% of memory CD8 clonotypes.

Using the deep immunoSEQ assay, multiplex PCR amplified TCR CDR3 regions from genomic DNA. For each cell subset, the extracted genomic DNA was distributed evenly across all wells of several immunoSEQ 96-well plates, and each plate served as one replicate. For sorted subsets, about 210 ng of genomic DNA, equivalent to some 33,000 T cell genomes, went into each replicate PCR. The purified libraries were quantified using a Qubit 3.0 fluorometer, sized with a Bioanalyzer 2100, and then quantified again using the KAPA Library Quantification kit. Every immunoSEQ 96-well plate was sequenced on a separate single-read 150-cycle Illumina NextSeq 550 flow cell. Per the source publication's procedure: Because only junctional sequences without quality scores were contained in the immunoSEQ output, filtering matching that applied to full-length reads could not be performed. To assign V/J genes and CDR3, sequences were annotated against IMGT germline references using PyIR, a Python wrapper for IgBLAST v1.9. Reads with weak V/J assignments (E-value above 1e-6), missing CDR3, stop codons, out-of-frame junctions, or ambiguous translated residues were removed. V3J clonotypes were defined as sequences sharing an identical inferred V gene, J gene, and CDR3 amino acid sequence. The percentage overlap between two repertoires was calculated by dividing the number of shared unique clonotypes by the size of the smaller repertoire. Repertoire richness was assessed with RTK rarefaction, the Chao1 estimator, and Recon v2.1 estimates of unobserved clonotypes. Generation probabilities were computed with OLGA for all TCRbeta clonotypes obtained by the gDNA method from four donors. What TCRdb holds here is the immuneACCESS table cut down to in-frame rearrangements. Part of the clones is not present; checked against another copy, under half of the missing clones reflect an unresolved V gene, and the others are unexplained. That table furnishes V, J and clone size, whereas the DNA furnished D and trimming. Recorded for this sample are 2 million to 2.5 million clones; roughly 93% of them occurred a single time. The ten largest clones capture roughly 0.36% of the sample.

Comment on this clone: Its binding antigen is unknown. Base qualities are not recorded, but no much larger clone differs from it by a single base.

Donors were healthy HIV-negative adults with no recently reported acute infections or vaccinations. Only Caucasian adults living in Nashville, Tennessee, USA were represented among the donors. CD4+ T cells were enriched through magnetic negative selection, after which naive cells were positively selected on CD45RA and the remaining negative fraction served as the memory subset. After blood collection by leukapheresis, PBMCs were isolated using Ficoll-Histopaque density gradient centrifugation and then cryopreserved in the vapor phase of liquid nitrogen. Analytical flow cytometry was used to check the purity and quantity of each magnetically sorted T cell population. From each sorted fraction, genomic DNA was isolated and quantified by UV absorbance on a Nanodrop 2000c. Reading from cysteine to phenylalanine, the CDR3 counts 14 amino acids. Just the 42-base CDR3 DNA is kept, in frame starting at base 1. The V and J ends are trimmed by 2 bases and 7 bases, leaving 12 bases between them. From the germline V gene, CDR1 is SGDLS and CDR2 is YYNGEE.

This clonotype originated in a man younger than 30 in good health. Some clones in this sample may be carry-over from other donors' samples. The chain was built from TRBV9 and TRBJ1-4, with a tentative D gene TRBD1 over 6 matching bases. The specimen sequenced was naive CD4+ T cells from PBMCs. The cell subset or site label here, explained by the study, means: CD45RA+ positively selected. Here is the DNA: TGTGCCAGCAGCGTCACAGGGACGGGTGAAAAACTGTTTTTT. Its translation reads: CASSVTGTGEKLFF.